Detailed here is one TCR beta chain. The sample is drawn from a study of PD-1 blockade in classical Hodgkin lymphoma. Following autologous stem cell transplantation, relapse occurred in every patient, and exposure to brentuximab vedotin varied. Produced via immunoSEQ multiplex PCR; TCRdb's table is partial and in-frame only. Of approximately 26,000 clones in the sample, more than 60% were seen once. Material: peripheral blood mononuclear cells (PBMCs), obtained before the second cycle of nivolumab. The TCR sequence derives from a human donor with classical Hodgkin lymphoma.

CDR3 in DNA: TGTGCCAGCAGCACAGGGGTAGGGGCCAACGTCCTGACTTTC. Protein product: CASSTGVGANVLTF. The chain carries TRBV9 and TRBJ2-6; TRBD1 aligns across 7 bases. This CDR3 spans 14 amino acids. In germline, CDR1 is SGDLS, CDR2 YYNGEE. Trimming removed 4 bases from V and 4 bases from J; junction bases left unmatched: 2. Combining the CDR3 with reference TRBV9 and TRBJ2-6 gives the whole variable domain DSGVTQTPKHLITATGQRVTLRCSPRSGDLSVYWYQQSLDQGLQFLIQYYNGEERAKGNILERFSAQQFPDLHSELNLSSLELGDSALYFCASSTGVGANVLTFGAGSRLTVL.